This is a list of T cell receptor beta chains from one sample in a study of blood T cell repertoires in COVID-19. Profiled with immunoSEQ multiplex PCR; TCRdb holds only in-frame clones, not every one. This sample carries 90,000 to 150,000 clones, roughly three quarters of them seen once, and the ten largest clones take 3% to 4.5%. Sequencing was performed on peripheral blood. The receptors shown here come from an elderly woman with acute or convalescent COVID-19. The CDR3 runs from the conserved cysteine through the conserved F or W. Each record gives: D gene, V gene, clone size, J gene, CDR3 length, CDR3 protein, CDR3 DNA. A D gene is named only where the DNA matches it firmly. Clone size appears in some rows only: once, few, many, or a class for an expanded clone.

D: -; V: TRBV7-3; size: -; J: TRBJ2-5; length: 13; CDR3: CASSRGSQETQYF; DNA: TGTGCCAGCAGTCGAGGTAGCCAAGAGACCCAGTACTTC
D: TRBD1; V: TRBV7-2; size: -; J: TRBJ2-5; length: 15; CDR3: CASSPRRGREETQYF; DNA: TGTGCCAGCAGCCCCCGCAGGGGGCGCGAAGAGACCCAGTACTTC
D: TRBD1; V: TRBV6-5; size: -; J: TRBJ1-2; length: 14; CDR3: CASLKDRGQGGYTF; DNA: TGTGCCAGCCTGAAAGACAGGGGGCAGGGTGGCTACACCTTC
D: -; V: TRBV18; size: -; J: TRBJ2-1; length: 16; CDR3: CASSPSAGSAYNEQFF; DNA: TGTGCCAGCTCACCTTCCGCCGGGAGTGCCTACAATGAGCAGTTCTTC
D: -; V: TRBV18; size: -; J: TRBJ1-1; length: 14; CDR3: CASSSRGGMAEAFF; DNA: TGTGCCAGCTCATCCAGGGGTGGTATGGCTGAAGCTTTCTTT
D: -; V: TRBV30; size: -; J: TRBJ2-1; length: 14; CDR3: CAWGPGLTPNEQFF; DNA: TGTGCCTGGGGACCGGGACTGACTCCCAATGAGCAGTTCTTC
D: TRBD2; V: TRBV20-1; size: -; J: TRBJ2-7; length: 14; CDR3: CSASGREEVYEQYF; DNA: TGCAGTGCTAGTGGGAGGGAGGAGGTATACGAGCAGTACTTC
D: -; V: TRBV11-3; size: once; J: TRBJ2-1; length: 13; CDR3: CASSPDRLREQFF; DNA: TGTGCCAGCAGCCCCGACAGGTTACGTGAGCAGTTCTTC
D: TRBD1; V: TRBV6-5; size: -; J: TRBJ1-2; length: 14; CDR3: CASSTQQGAGGYTF; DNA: TGTGCCAGCAGTACACAGCAGGGGGCAGGTGGCTACACCTTC
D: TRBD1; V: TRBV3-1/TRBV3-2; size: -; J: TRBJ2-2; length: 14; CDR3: CASTNRGNTGELFF; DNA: TGTGCCAGCACCAACAGGGGAAACACCGGGGAGCTGTTTTTT
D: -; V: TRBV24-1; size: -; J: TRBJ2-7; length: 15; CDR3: CATSRGGLSSYEQYF; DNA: TGTGCCACCAGCCGAGGGGGTCTAAGCTCCTACGAGCAGTACTTC